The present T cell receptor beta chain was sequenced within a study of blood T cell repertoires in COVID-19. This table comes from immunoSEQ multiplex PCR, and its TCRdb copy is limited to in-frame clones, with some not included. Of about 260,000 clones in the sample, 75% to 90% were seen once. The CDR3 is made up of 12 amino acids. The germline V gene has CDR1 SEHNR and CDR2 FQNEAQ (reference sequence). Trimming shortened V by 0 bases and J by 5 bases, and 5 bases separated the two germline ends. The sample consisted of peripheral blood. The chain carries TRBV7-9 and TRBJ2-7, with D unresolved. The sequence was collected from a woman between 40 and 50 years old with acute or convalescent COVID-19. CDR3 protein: CASSLASDEQYV. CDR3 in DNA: TGTGCCAGCAGCTTAGCGTCGGACGAGCAGTACGTC.